The next 32 T cell receptor beta chains were all read from a single sample in a study of vaccination and CD4 T cells after COVID-19. Treatment of the sample: approximately nine-day PBMC culture with coronavirus spike peptide pools or control peptides (ViraFEST assay). Cultured CD4+ T cell DNA was sequenced using the Oncomine TCR Beta short-read assay. A single record per CDR3 protein comes from TCRdb applying MiXCR to the PCR reads. This table has fewer than 12,000 distinct CDR3 sequences, around three fifths appearing once. Which antigens these TCRs recognize remains unknown. The material sequenced was CD4+ T cells from blood, cultured in vitro. Every receptor here comes from a human donor who had recovered from COVID-19.

The V gene is TRBV6-4, the J gene TRBJ1-1; D call uncertain. V was shortened by 0 bases and J by 10 bases, with 9 bases between the two germline ends. The CDR3 runs to 12 residues. The germline V gene has CDR1 MRHNA and CDR2 SNTAGT. CDR3 in amino acids: CASSDSQGRAFF. The CDR3 DNA reads as TGTGCCAGCAGTGACTCGCAAGGGAGAGCTTTCTTT.

The CDR3 is CASSPQGGIAYEQYF. CDR3 DNA: TGTGCCAGCAGTCCTCAGGGAGGAATCGCCTACGAGCAGTACTTC. The chain joins TRBV12-3 or TRBV12-4 to TRBJ2-7, with a tentative D call TRBD2 (6 bases). Trimming left V 5 bases short and J 2 bases short, with 16 bases between. The CDR3 is 15 amino acids.

The gene calls are TRBV2 and TRBJ1-3; D call uncertain. CDR1 SNHLY and CDR2 FYNNEI come from the germline V gene. This CDR3 is 12 amino acids long. Deletions cut 3 bases from V and 4 bases from J, with 4 bases between. CDR3 sequence reads: CASSEFGNTIYF. The CDR3 nucleotides read TGTGCCAGCAGTGAGTTCGGAAACACCATATATTTT.

This clonotype has more than one count but fewer than ten. This chain uses TRBV20-1 with TRBJ1-6; D might be TRBD1 (5 bases). This CDR3 is 15 amino acids long. In germline, CDR1 is DFQATT, CDR2 SNEGSKA (reference sequence). The V end was cut by 6 bases, the J end by 0 bases, with 12 bases between. The DNA of the CDR3 is TGCAGTGCATCCGGGGGGAGCTCCTATAATTCACCCCTCCACTTT. The encoded protein is CSASGGSSYNSPLHF.

V is TRBV6-1 and J is TRBJ2-1; D is perhaps TRBD1 (7 bases). This CDR3 spans 15 amino acids. Trimming took off 2 bases at V and 3 bases at J, with 11 bases between the two ends. CDR1 is MNHNS and CDR2 is SASEGT in the germline V gene. CDR3 in DNA: TGTGCCAGCAGTGAATCCCAGGGGGGCTACAATGAGCAGTTCTTC. Encoded protein: CASSESQGGYNEQFF.

The rearrangement uses TRBV25-1 and TRBJ1-1; D is undetermined. Germline CDR1 MGHDK, CDR2 SYGVNS. Trimming stripped 4 bases from V and 0 bases from J, with 6 bases between. The CDR3 spans 13 residues. CDR3 bases: TGTGCCAGCAGTGTATTGGTGAACACTGAAGCTTTCTTT. Amino acids: CASSVLVNTEAFF.

The chain is built from TRBV27 and TRBJ1-1; the match to TRBD1 covers 9 bases. The CDR3 is made up of 15 amino acids. Losses at the gene ends were 4 bases for V and 2 bases for J; bases not matched to a gene: 5. Per germline, CDR1 MNHEY and CDR2 SMNVEV (reference sequence). CDR3 bases: TGTGCCAGCAGTTCCTCGGACAGGGGAAACACTGAAGCTTTCTTT. Amino acids: CASSSSDRGNTEAFF.

This clonotype ranks as hyperexpanded (1% or more). The chain employs TRBV10-3 and TRBJ2-3; D not certain. The CDR3 loop spans 15 amino acids. Germline CDR1 and CDR2: ENHRY and SYGVKD. V shed 7 bases and J shed 0 bases, with 14 bases lying between them. The CDR3 sequence: CAITPDLGSTDTQYF. The CDR3, as DNA: TGTGCCATCACCCCAGACCTGGGGAGCACAGATACGCAGTATTTT.

V is TRBV6-2 or TRBV6-3 and J is TRBJ1-2; TRBD1 might be the D (5 bases). Germline CDR1 reads MNHEY; CDR2 reads SVGEGT. The germline V and J ends were trimmed by 7 bases and 0 bases, with 18 bases remaining between them. This CDR3 is 16 amino acids long. The CDR3 sequence: CASKGSGRTSNYGYTF. The CDR3 DNA is TGTGCCAGCAAAGGGTCAGGGAGGACCTCTAACTATGGCTACACCTTC.

The count of this clonotype is one. The J gene is TRBJ1-2, the V gene TRBV19, with 9 bases matching TRBD1. The CDR3 is made up of 15 amino acids. The V and J ends lost 5 bases and 4 bases, in that order; junction bases with no gene match: 8. CDR1 is LNHDA and CDR2 is SQIVND in the germline V gene (reference sequence). The CDR3 protein is CASSETGGFSYGYTF. DNA of the CDR3: TGTGCCAGTAGTGAAACAGGGGGCTTTTCCTATGGCTACACCTTC.

This chain links TRBV28 with TRBJ1-1, with D hard to call. Germline CDR1 and CDR2: MDHEN and SYDVKM. V lost 3 bases and J 1 base, leaving 12 bases between the germline ends. This CDR3 region has 15 residues. Here the CDR3 reads CASSLPPPQNTEAFF. The CDR3 nucleotides are TGTGCCAGCAGTTTGCCCCCCCCACAGAACACTGAAGCTTTCTTT.

The V and J genes are TRBV4-2 and TRBJ2-1, with TRBD2 matching over 7 bases. CDR1 is LGHNA, CDR2 YNFKEQ, per germline. The trim removed 0 bases at V and 3 bases at J, leaving 5 bases unmatched. The CDR3 loop spans 16 amino acids. CDR3 DNA: TGTGCCAGCAGCCAAGAGTACGGGGGGAACTACAATGAGCAGTTCTTC. Translation gives CASSQEYGGNYNEQFF.

The V and J genes are TRBV7-2 and TRBJ1-1; D remains unclear. V lost 5 bases, J lost 1 base, and 17 bases lay in between. The germline V gene has CDR1 SGHTA and CDR2 FQGNSA. The CDR3 is 16 residues long. CDR3 protein: CASSPREGLGNTEAFF. In DNA, the CDR3 is TGTGCCAGCAGCCCGAGGGAGGGCTTAGGGAACACTGAAGCTTTCTTT.

The chain uses TRBV11-2 and TRBJ2-7, with 13 nucleotides matching TRBD2. CDR1 is SGHAT, CDR2 FQNNGV, per germline. This CDR3 is built from 17 residues. Germline trimming cut 5 bases from V and 3 bases from J; bases unmatched to any gene: 10. CDR3 sequence: CASSRRPGTSGVYEQYF. The CDR3 bases are TGTGCCAGCAGCCGCCGCCCCGGGACTAGCGGGGTCTACGAGCAGTACTTC.

The chain joins TRBV20-1 to TRBJ1-1; TRBD1 is a possible D gene (6 bases). This CDR3 region has 15 residues. The germline CDR1 and CDR2 sequences are DFQATT and SNEGSKA (reference sequence). Trimming pared 1 base from V and 0 bases from J, leaving 12 bases between. CDR3 sequence (DNA): TGCAGTGCTAGAGTCGGCGGACAGATGAACACTGAAGCTTTCTTT. Protein product: CSARVGGQMNTEAFF.

The chain employs TRBV11-1 and TRBJ2-7; D is perhaps TRBD2 (5 bases). V was pared by 7 bases and J by 0 bases, with 10 bases between. Germline loops: CDR1 SGHAT, CDR2 FQDESV (reference sequence). This CDR3 contains 13 residues. CDR3 sequence reads: CASKRRGSYEQYF. The CDR3 DNA reads TGTGCCAGCAAGCGGAGAGGCTCCTACGAGCAGTACTTC.

The genes are TRBV10-3 and TRBJ2-2, with TRBD1 matching over 9 bases. Per germline, CDR1 ENHRY and CDR2 SYGVKD. The CDR3 sequence is 16 residues long. Trimming removed 4 bases from V and 2 bases from J; junction bases left unmatched: 5. CDR3 region: CAISGTGAGNTGELFF. For the CDR3, the DNA is TGTGCCATCAGTGGGACAGGGGCGGGAAACACCGGGGAGCTGTTTTTT.

This chain uses TRBV2 with TRBJ1-1; D remains ambiguous. The CDR3 sequence is 12 residues long. CDR1 and CDR2 (germline): SNHLY, FYNNEI. The V end was cut by 4 bases, the J end by 1 base, with 4 bases between. DNA for the CDR3: TGTGCCAGCAGTGTAGGGAACACTGAAGCTTTCTTT. Translating gives CASSVGNTEAFF.

The rearrangement links TRBV7-6 to TRBJ1-5; tentatively, D is TRBD1 (6 bases). This CDR3 region has 18 residues. The V end was cut by 1 base, the J end by 0 bases, with 16 bases between. Looked up from germline, CDR1 is SGHVS and CDR2 is FNYEAQ. CDR3 loop: CASSLGSDRQNSNQPQHF. CDR3 DNA sequence: TGTGCCAGCAGCTTAGGCTCAGACAGGCAGAATAGCAATCAGCCCCAGCATTTT.

V is TRBV11-2 and J is TRBJ2-2; either TRBD1 or TRBD2 may fit D (7 bases each). The CDR3 loop spans 16 amino acids. Germline assignment: CDR1 SGHAT and CDR2 FQNNGV. Trimming shortened V by 1 base and J by 3 bases, and 12 bases separated the two germline ends. The CDR3 loop is CASSLAPGGDTGELFF. In nucleotides, the CDR3 is TGTGCCAGCAGCTTAGCGCCAGGGGGGGACACCGGGGAGCTGTTTTTT.

A few counts support this clonotype. The chain recombines TRBV6-1 with TRBJ1-3, with D possibly matching TRBD1 (6 bases). Deletions cut 5 bases from V and 0 bases from J, with 8 bases between. Per germline, CDR1 MNHNS and CDR2 SASEGT. The CDR3 is 14 amino acids. CDR3 sequence: CASSPGDSGNTIYF. For the CDR3, the DNA is TGTGCCAGCAGTCCAGGGGACTCTGGAAACACCATATATTTT.

The chain combines TRBV7-2 with TRBJ2-3, with D uncertain. From germline, CDR1 is SGHTA and CDR2 FQGNSA. Trimming stripped 1 base from V and 1 base from J, with 6 bases between. The CDR3 loop spans 14 amino acids. The CDR3 nucleotides read TGTGCCAGCAGCTTAGATCCGGGCACAGATACGCAGTATTTT. Residues: CASSLDPGTDTQYF.

The rearrangement uses TRBV14 and TRBJ2-5; D call uncertain. V lost 1 base, J lost 4 bases, and 10 bases lay in between. This CDR3 comprises 14 residues. The germline gives CDR1 SGHDN, CDR2 FVKESK. The CDR3 here is CASSQGARSETQYF. CDR3 in DNA: TGTGCCAGCAGCCAAGGGGCTAGGTCAGAGACCCAGTACTTC.

The chain combines TRBV30 with TRBJ1-1, with TRBD1 identical over 7 bases. The V and J ends lost 4 bases and 5 bases, in that order; junction bases with no gene match: 10. CDR3 length: 14 amino acids. Germline V CDR1 and CDR2: GTSNPN, SVGIG (reference sequence). DNA of the CDR3: TGTGCCTGGACCCGACAGGGAACGGGGACTGAAGCTTTCTTT. This gives the protein CAWTRQGTGTEAFF.

This clonotype was counted only a few times. The chain joins TRBV6-2 or TRBV6-3 to TRBJ2-3, with unresolved D. The germline CDR1 and CDR2 sequences are MNHEY and SVGEGT. The V end was cut by 2 bases, the J end by 1 base, with 4 bases between. This CDR3 region has 13 residues. The CDR3 DNA is TGTGCCAGCAGTTACCATGGCACAGATACGCAGTATTTT. Its translation: CASSYHGTDTQYF.

This chain links TRBV15 with TRBJ2-7; D call uncertain. In germline, CDR1 is LNHNV, CDR2 YYDKDF (reference sequence). The CDR3 sequence is 15 residues long. Trimming left V 3 bases short and J 1 base short, with 13 bases between. As DNA, the CDR3 is TGTGCCACCAGCAGGGGTTTAGCCTTTTCCTACGAGCAGTACTTC. It specifies CATSRGLAFSYEQYF.

This clonotype has just a few counts. The chain recombines TRBV6-5 with TRBJ2-1; D gene ambiguous. This CDR3 is 14 amino acids long. Trimming stripped 4 bases from V and 7 bases from J, with 14 bases between. The germline V gene encodes CDR1 MNHEY and CDR2 SVGAGI. The CDR3 sequence: CASSLGMAVNEQFF. The CDR3 region has the DNA TGTGCCAGCAGTTTGGGGATGGCGGTGAATGAGCAGTTCTTC.

The gene calls are TRBV20-1 and TRBJ2-5; D might be TRBD2 (6 bases). CDR1 DFQATT and CDR2 SNEGSKA come from the germline V gene (reference sequence). Deletions cut 3 bases from V and 1 base from J, with 9 bases between. The CDR3 loop spans 13 amino acids. CDR3 sequence reads: CSASGGFQETQYF. CDR3 in DNA: TGCAGTGCTAGCGGGGGTTTCCAAGAGACCCAGTACTTC.

This clonotype has just a few counts. J is TRBJ1-2 and V is TRBV7-8; 9 bases are a match to TRBD1. The V and J ends lost 0 bases and 7 bases, in that order; junction bases with no gene match: 6. The CDR3 contains 15 residues. Looked up from germline, CDR1 is SGHVS and CDR2 is FQNEAQ. DNA of the CDR3: TGTGCCAGCAGCTTAGCGGGACAGGGAGGTCTTGGCTACACCTTC. Its translation: CASSLAGQGGLGYTF.

This chain links TRBV6-5 with TRBJ1-6; D gene uncertain. This CDR3 comprises 14 residues. The germline V gene has CDR1 MNHEY and CDR2 SVGAGI. V lost 0 bases and J 6 bases, leaving 6 bases between the germline ends. CDR3 coding DNA: TGTGCCAGCAGTTACTCGAGCTTTAATTCACCCCTCCACTTT. This translates into CASSYSSFNSPLHF.

There are a few counts of this clonotype. The rearrangement joins TRBV21-1 to TRBJ1-2. TRBV21-1 is a documented pseudogene. The CDR3 loop spans 17 amino acids. The CDR3 coding sequence is TGTGCCAGCAGCCAAGGGGGACGAGGGAGGATTGGGTATGGCTACACCTTC. Translation gives CASSQGGRGRIGYGYTF.

The chain recombines TRBV7-2 with TRBJ1-2; TRBD1 might be the D (5 bases). V lost 5 bases and J 4 bases, leaving 17 bases between the germline ends. This CDR3 contains 15 residues. Germline V lookup: CDR1 SGHTA, CDR2 FQGNSA. CDR3 sequence reads: CASSPGGRFSYGYTF. DNA for the CDR3: TGTGCCAGCAGCCCCGGGGGGAGGTTTAGCTATGGCTACACCTTC. Variable domain in full (rest from reference TRBV7-2 and TRBJ1-2): GAGVSQSPSNKVTEKGKDVELRCDPISGHTALYWYRQSLGQGLEFLIYFQGNSAPDKSGLPSDRFSAERTGGSVSTLTIQRTQQEDSAVYLCASSPGGRFSYGYTFGSGTRLTVV.